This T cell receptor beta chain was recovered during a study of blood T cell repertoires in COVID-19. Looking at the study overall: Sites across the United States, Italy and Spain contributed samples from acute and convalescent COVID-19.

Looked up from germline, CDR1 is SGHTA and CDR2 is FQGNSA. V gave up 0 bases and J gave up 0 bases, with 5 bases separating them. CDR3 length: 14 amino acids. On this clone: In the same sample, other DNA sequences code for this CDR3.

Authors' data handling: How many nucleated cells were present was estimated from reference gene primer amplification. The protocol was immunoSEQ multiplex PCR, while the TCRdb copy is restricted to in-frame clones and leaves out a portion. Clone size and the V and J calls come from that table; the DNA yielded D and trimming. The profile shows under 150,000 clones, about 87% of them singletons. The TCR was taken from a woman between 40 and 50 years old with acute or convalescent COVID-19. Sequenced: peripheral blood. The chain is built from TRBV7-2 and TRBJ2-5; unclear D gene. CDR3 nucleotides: TGTGCCAGCAGCTTAGCACTGCACCAAGAGACCCAGTACTTC. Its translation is CASSLALHQETQYF.